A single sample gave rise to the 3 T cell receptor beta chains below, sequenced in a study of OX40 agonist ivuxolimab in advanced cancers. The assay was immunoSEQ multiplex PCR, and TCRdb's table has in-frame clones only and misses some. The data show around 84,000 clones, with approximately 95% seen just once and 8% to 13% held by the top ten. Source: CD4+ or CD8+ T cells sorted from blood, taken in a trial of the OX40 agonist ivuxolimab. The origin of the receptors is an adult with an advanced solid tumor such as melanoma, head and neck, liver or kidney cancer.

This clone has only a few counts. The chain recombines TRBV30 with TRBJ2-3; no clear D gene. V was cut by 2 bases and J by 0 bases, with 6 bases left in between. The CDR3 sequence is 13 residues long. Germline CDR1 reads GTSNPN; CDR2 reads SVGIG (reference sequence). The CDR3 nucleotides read TGTGCCTGGAGTCAGTTGAGCACAGATACGCAGTATTTT. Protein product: CAWSQLSTDTQYF.

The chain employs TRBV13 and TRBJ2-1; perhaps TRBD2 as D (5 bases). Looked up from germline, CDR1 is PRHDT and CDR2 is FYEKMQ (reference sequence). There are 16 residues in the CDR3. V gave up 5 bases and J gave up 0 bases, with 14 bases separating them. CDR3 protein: CASSPRSGSSYNEQFF. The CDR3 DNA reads TGTGCCAGCAGCCCCCGGAGCGGAAGCTCCTACAATGAGCAGTTCTTC.

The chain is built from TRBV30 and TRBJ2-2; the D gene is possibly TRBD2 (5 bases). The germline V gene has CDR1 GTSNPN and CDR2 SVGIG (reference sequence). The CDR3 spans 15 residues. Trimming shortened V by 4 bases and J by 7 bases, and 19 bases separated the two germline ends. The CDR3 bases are TGTGCCTGGAACGGACTTCTGCGGCAAAACGGGGAGCTGTTTTTT. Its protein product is CAWNGLLRQNGELFF.